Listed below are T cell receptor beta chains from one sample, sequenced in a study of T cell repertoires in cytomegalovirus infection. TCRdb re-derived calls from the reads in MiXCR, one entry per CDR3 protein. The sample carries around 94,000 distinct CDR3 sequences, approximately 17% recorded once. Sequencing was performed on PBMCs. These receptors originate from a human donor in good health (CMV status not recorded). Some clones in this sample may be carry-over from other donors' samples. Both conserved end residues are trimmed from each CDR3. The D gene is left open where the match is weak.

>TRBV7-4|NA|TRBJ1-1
ASSLVGWRGMNTEAF
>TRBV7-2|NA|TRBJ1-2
ASSSEPSGLTNNGYT
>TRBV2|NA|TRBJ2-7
ASSVTYEQY
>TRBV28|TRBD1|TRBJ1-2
ASYSLTGGYGYT
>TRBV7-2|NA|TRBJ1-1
ASSLRGVTNTEAF
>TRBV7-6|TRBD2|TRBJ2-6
ASSTGGSGANVLT
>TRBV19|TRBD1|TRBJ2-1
ASRIGQGGNEQF
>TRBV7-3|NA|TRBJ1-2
ASSLTGPPAFYGYT
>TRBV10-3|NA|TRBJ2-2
ATLRSNTGELF
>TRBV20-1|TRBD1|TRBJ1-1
SAEDRGHTEAF
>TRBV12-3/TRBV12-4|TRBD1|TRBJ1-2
ASSPGQGYGYT
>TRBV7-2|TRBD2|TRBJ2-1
ASSLELAGGNEQF
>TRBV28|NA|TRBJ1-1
ASGDGGNTEAF
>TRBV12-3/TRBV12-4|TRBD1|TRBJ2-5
ASRPDRGETQY
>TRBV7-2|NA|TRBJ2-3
ASSLLTDTQY
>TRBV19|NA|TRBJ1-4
ASSIPNSLAVELF
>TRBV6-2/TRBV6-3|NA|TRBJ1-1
ASGDGGTEAF
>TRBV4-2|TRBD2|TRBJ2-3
ASSPYGAGGPPDTQY
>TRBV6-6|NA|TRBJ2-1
ASSYSLAYEQF
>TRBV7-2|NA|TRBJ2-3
ASRFGAGASTDTQY
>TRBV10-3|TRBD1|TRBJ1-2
AISEFQTGLGYT
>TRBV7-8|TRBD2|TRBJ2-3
ASSPRAGRSTDTQY
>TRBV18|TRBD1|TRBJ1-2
ASSPSTGEKYGYT
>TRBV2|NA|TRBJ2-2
ASRGNGELF
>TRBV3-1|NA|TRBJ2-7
ASSHSAGEQY
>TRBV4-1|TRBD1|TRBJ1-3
ASSSRRIGTGVADIRNTIY
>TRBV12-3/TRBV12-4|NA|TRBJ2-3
ASSLGWGWDTQY
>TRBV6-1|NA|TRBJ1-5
ASRGRQDSNQPQH
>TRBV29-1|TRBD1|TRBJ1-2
SVPAGTGYNGYT
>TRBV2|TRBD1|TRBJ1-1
ASGGNRGTEAF
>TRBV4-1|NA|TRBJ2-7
ASSQSIGALPYEQY
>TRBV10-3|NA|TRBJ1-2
AISESWDTIYGYT
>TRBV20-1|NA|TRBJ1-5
SAREGSSNQPQH
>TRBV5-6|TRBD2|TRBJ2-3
ASSSPSGGAGLTDTQY
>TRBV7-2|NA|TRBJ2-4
ASSFDGQGLRNIQY
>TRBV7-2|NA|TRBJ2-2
ASSLEGEAGTGELF
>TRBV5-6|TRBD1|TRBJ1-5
ASSLSPRLGQGRVNQPQH
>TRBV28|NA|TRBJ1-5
ASSLLGYSNQPQH
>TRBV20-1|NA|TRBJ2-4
SAIETPAKNIQY
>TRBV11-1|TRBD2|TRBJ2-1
ASSPPGLASGPYNEQF
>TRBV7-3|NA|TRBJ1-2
ASSLNGRDYGYT
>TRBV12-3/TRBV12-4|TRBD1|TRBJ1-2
ASSPWTGENYGYT
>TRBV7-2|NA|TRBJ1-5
ASSPSMGNQPQH
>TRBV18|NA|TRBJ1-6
ASSPVVLGENSPLH
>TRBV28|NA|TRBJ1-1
ASRLSSPNTEAF
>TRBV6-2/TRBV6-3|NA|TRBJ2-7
ASSFENSYEQY